This record looks at one T cell receptor beta chain sequence and its context. Its cognate antigen is unknown. The data stem from a study of regulatory T cells in long-lasting Graves disease. The overall study: Antithyroid drugs had been taken under 3 months by newly diagnosed Graves' patients. Study-wide findings and caveats: In persistent patients, shared public clonotypes (2,741) outnumbered those in new patients (around 1,000). Lower TCR diversity characterized persistent Graves' patients relative to newly diagnosed patients.

Indicated time point: newly diagnosed GD, antithyroid drugs for less than 3 months. PBMC RNA served as the TCR library source. Researchers made TCR beta libraries by using iRepertoire HTBI primers and running Arm-PCR on CDR3 regions. Via MiXCR, TCRdb re-called the multiplex PCR reads, giving one row per CDR3 protein. The sample includes about 620,000 distinct CDR3 sequences, approximately 15% of them seen just once. V was cut by 5 bases and J by 6 bases, with 14 bases left in between. The CDR3 extends over 14 amino acids. From germline, CDR1 is MNHEY and CDR2 SVGEGT. Separately, the same data were catalogued under a study of T cells in Graves' hyperthyroidism and ophthalmopathy. From that second work: TCR CDR3 underwent first-round RT-PCR with the HTBI primer set.

The V and J genes are TRBV6-2 or TRBV6-3 and TRBJ1-5; D is possibly TRBD1 (5 bases). The sequenced sample was peripheral blood mononuclear cells (PBMCs), obtained at new diagnosis, from a patient treated with antithyroid drugs. This TCR was recovered from a woman aged 30 to 39 with Graves disease. The CDR3 is CASSLGGGIQPQHF. CDR3 DNA sequence: TGTGCCAGCAGTCTTGGGGGGGGGATTCAGCCCCAGCATTTT.